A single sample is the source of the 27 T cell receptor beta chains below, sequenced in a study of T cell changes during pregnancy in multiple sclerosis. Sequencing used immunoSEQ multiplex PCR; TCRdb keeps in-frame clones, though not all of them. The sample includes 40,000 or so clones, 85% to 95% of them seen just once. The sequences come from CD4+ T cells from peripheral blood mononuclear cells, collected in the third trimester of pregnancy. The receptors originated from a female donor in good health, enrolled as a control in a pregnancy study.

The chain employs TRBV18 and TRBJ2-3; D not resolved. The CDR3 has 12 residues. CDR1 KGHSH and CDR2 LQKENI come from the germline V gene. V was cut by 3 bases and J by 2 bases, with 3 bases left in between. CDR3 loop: CASSPSTDTQYF. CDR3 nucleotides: TGTGCCAGCTCACCCTCCACAGATACGCAGTATTTT.

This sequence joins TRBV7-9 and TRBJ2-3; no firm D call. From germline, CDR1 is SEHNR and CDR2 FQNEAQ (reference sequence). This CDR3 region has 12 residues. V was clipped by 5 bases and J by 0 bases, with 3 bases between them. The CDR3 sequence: CASSPSTDTQYF. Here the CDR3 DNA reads TGTGCCAGCAGCCCAAGCACAGATACGCAGTATTTT.

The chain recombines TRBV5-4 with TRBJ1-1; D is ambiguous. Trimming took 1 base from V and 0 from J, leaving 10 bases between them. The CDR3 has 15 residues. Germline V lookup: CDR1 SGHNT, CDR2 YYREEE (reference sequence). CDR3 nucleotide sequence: TGTGCCAGCAGCTTGCGCGGGAACATGAACACTGAAGCTTTCTTT. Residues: CASSLRGNMNTEAFF.

CDR3: CASSSQGQGATEAFF. In DNA form, the CDR3 reads TGTGCCAGCAGTTCCCAAGGACAGGGTGCCACTGAAGCTTTCTTT. The chain joins TRBV28 to TRBJ1-1, with 8 bases matching TRBD1. CDR1 and CDR2 from the germline V gene are MDHEN and SYDVKM. The CDR3 covers 15 residues. With 4 bases clipped from V and 4 bases from J, the junction kept 8 bases outside the gene matches.

The CDR3 loop is CASSLSVLGGLAGRGEQFF. The DNA of the CDR3 is TGCGCCAGCAGCTTGTCCGTCTTAGGAGGGCTAGCGGGGCGTGGTGAGCAGTTCTTC. J is TRBJ2-1 and V is TRBV5-1; TRBD2 aligns across 9 bases. This CDR3 contains 19 residues. The germline V gene has CDR1 SGHRS and CDR2 YFSETQ. V dropped 1 base and J dropped 9; count of bases not matched to a gene: 20.

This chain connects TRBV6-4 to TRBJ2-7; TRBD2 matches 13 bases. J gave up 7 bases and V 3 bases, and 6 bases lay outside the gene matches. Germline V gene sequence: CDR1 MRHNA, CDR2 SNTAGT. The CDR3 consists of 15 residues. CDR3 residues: CASSELAGGRGEQYF. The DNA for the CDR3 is TGTGCCAGCAGTGAACTAGCGGGAGGGAGAGGTGAGCAGTACTTC.

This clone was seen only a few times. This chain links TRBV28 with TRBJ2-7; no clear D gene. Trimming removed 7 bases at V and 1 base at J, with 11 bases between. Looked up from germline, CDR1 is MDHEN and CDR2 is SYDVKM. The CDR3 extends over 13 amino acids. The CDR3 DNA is TGTGCCAGCATGTCCAGTCGTTCCTACGAGCAGTACTTC. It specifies CASMSSRSYEQYF.

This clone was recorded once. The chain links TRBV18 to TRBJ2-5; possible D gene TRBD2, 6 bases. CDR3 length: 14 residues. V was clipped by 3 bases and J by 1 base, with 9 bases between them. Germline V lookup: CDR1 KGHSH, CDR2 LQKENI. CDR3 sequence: CASSPNGGQETQYF. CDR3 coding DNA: TGTGCCAGCTCACCCAACGGGGGCCAAGAGACCCAGTACTTC.

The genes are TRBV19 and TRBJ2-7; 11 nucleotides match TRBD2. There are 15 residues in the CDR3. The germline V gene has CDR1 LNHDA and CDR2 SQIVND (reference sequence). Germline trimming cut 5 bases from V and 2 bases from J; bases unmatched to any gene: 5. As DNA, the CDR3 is TGTGCCAGTAGTTCTCTAGCGGGAGGACCCTACGAGCAGTACTTC. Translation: CASSSLAGGPYEQYF.

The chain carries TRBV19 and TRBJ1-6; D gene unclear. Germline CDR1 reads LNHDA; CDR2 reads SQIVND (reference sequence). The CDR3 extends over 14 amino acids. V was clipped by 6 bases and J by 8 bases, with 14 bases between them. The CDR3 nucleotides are TGTGCCAGTAGACGGGGAGATCCGGATTCACCCCTCCACTTT. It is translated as CASRRGDPDSPLHF.

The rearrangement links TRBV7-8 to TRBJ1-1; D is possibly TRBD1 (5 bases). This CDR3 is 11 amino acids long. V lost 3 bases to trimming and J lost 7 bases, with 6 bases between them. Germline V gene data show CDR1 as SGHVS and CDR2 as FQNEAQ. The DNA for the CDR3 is TGTGCCAGCAGCTTTAGGGGTGAAGCTTTCTTT. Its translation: CASSFRGEAFF.

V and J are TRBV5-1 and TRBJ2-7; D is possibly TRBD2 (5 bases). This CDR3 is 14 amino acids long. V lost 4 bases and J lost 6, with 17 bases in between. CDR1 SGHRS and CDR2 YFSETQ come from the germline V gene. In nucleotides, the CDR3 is TGCGCCAGCAGCCCGGCGGGCCTAGGAGGCGAGCAGTACTTC. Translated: CASSPAGLGGEQYF.

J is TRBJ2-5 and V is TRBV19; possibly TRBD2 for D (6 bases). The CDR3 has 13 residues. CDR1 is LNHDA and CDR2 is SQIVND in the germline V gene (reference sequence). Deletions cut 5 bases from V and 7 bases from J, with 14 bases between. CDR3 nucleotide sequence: TGTGCCAGTAGTGCGGGGCAGGGAGGGACCCAGTACTTC. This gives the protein CASSAGQGGTQYF.

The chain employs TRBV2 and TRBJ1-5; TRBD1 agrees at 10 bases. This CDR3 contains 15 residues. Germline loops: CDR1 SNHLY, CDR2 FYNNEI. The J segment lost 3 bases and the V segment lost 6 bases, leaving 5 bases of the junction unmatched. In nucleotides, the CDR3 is TGTGCCAGCAGCTTGGGACAGGGGAACAATCAGCCCCAGCATTTT. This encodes CASSLGQGNNQPQHF.

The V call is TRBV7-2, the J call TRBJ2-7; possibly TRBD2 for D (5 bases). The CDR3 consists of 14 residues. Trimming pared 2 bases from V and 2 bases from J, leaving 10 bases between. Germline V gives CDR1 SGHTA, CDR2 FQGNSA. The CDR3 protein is CASSLNAGAYEQYF. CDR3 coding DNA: TGTGCCAGCAGCTTAAATGCCGGGGCCTACGAGCAGTACTTC.

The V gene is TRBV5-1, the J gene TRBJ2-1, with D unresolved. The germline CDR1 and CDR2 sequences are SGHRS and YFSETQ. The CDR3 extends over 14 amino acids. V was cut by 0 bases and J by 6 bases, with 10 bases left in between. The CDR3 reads CASSLARVLNEQFF. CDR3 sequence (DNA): TGCGCCAGCAGCTTGGCCCGGGTCCTCAATGAGCAGTTCTTC.

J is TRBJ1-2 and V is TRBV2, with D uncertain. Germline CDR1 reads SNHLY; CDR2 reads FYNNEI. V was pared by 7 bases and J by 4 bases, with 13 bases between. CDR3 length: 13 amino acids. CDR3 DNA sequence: TGTGCCAGCATGAGGGAACAGCCCTATGGCTACACCTTC. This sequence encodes CASMREQPYGYTF.

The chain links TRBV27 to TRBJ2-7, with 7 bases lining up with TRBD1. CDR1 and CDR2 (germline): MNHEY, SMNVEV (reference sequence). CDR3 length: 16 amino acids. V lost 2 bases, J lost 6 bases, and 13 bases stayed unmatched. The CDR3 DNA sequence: TGTGCCAGCAGTTTAACCCCGACAGGGAGACCCCTCGAGCAGTACTTC. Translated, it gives CASSLTPTGRPLEQYF.

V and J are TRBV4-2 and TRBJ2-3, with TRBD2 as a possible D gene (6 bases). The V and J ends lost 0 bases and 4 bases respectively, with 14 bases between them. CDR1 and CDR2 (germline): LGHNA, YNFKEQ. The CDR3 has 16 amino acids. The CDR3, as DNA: TGTGCCAGCAGCCAAGACGTCGGGGGAGTCGCAGATACGCAGTATTTT. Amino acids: CASSQDVGGVADTQYF.

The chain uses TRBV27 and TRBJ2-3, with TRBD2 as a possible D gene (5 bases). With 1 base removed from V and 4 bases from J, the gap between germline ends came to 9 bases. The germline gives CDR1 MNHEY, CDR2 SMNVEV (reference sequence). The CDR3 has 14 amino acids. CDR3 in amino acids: CASSLYAGADTQYF. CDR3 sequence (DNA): TGTGCCAGCAGTTTATACGCCGGGGCAGATACGCAGTATTTT.

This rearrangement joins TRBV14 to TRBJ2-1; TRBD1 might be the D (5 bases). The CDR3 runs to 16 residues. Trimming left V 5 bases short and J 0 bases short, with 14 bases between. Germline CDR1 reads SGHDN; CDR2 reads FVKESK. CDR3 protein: CASSDHRRPSYNEQFF. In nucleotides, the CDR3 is TGTGCCAGCAGCGACCACAGGAGACCCTCCTACAATGAGCAGTTCTTC.

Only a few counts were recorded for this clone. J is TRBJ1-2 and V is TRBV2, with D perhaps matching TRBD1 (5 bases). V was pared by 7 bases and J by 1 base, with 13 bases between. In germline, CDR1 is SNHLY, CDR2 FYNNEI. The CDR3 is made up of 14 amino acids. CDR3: CASTETAYNYGYTF. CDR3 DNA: TGTGCCAGCACCGAGACAGCTTATAACTATGGCTACACCTTC.

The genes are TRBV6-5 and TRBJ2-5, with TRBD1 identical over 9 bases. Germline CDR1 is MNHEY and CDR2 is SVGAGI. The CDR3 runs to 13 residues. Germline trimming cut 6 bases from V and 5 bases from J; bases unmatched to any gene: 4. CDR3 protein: CASRTGGSETQYF. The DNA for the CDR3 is TGTGCCAGCAGAACAGGGGGCTCGGAGACCCAGTACTTC.

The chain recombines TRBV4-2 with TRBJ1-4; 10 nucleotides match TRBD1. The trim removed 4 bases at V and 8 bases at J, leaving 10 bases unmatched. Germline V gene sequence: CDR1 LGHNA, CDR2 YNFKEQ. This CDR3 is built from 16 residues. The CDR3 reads CASSLGTGTGVEKLFF. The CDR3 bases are TGTGCCAGCAGCCTGGGCACCGGGACAGGGGTGGAAAAACTGTTTTTT.

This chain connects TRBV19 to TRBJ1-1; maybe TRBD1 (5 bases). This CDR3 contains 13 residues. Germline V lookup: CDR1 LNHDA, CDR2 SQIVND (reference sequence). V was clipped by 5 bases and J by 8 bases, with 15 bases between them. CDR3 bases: TGTGCCAGTAGTCTCCGGACACAAAAAGAAGCTTTCTTT. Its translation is CASSLRTQKEAFF.

The CDR3, as DNA: TGTGCCAGCAGAGCCCCACCGGATACGCAGTATTTT. This sequence encodes CASRAPPDTQYF. The chain combines TRBV6-5 with TRBJ2-3; D unclear. Germline loops: CDR1 MNHEY, CDR2 SVGAGI. V lost 6 bases and J 6 bases, leaving 10 bases between the germline ends. The CDR3 extends over 12 amino acids.

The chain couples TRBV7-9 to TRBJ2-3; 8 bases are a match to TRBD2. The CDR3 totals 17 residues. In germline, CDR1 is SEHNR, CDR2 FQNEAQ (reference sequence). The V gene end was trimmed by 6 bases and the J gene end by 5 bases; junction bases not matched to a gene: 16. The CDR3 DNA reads TGTGCCAGCAGGGGTTTCTTCGCGGGAGGAACTGGAGATACGCAGTATTTT. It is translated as CASRGFFAGGTGDTQYF.